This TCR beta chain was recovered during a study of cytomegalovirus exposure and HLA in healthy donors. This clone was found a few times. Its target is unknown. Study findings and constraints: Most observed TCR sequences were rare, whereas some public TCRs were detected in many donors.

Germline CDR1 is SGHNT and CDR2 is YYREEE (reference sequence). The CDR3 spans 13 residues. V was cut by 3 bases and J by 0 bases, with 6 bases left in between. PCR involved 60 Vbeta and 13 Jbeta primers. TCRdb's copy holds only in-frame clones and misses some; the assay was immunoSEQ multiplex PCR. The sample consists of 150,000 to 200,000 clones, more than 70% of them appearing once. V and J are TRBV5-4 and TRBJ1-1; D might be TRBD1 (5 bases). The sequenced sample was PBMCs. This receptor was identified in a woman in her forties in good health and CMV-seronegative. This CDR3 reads CASSSTVNTEAFF. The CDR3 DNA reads TGTGCCAGCAGCTCGACAGTGAACACTGAAGCTTTCTTT.